This T cell receptor (beta chain) was captured in a study of cytomegalovirus exposure and HLA in healthy donors. CDR1 and CDR2 (germline): MDHEN, SYDVKM. CDR3 length: 17 residues. The ends lost 1 base at V and 5 bases at J; junction bases unmatched: 13. PCR employed 60 Vbeta and 13 Jbeta primers. The protocol was immunoSEQ multiplex PCR, while the TCRdb copy is restricted to in-frame clones and leaves out a portion. The sample records fewer than 150,000 clones, 80% being singletons. Specimen: PBMCs. The clonotype originates from a man in his thirties or forties in good health and CMV-seronegative. The chain has TRBV28 and TRBJ2-7; TRBD1 matches at 8 bases. Here the CDR3 reads CASSLLAWRDRPNEQYF. The CDR3 nucleotides are TGTGCCAGCAGTTTATTGGCTTGGAGGGACAGGCCTAACGAGCAGTACTTC.